The sequence of this T cell receptor beta chain was determined in a study of sequential checkpoint blockade in melanoma. This clone has more than one count but fewer than ten. Produced via immunoSEQ multiplex PCR; TCRdb's table is partial and in-frame only. This sample has some 3,800 clones, with approximately 57% found just once. Treatment here: randomized to nivolumab then ipilimumab (arm A) or the reverse (arm B). Germline values: CDR1 SGHTA, CDR2 FQGTGA. V was trimmed by 2 bases and J by 8 bases, leaving 15 bases between them. The CDR3 is 14 residues long. The TCR was taken from a human patient with melanoma. Some clones in this sample may be carry-over from other donors' samples. The chain joins TRBV7-3 to TRBJ1-2; weak D call: TRBD1 (6 bases). This specimen consisted of CD8+ T cells sorted from blood (inferred from file names), obtained from a patient given nivolumab and ipilimumab in sequence. As DNA, the CDR3 is TGTGCCAGCAGCTTAGATGGGGGCGCGGTGGGCTACACCTTC. The encoded protein is CASSLDGGAVGYTF.